Below, 5 T cell receptor beta chains from the same sample are listed, as sequenced in a study of T cells in Graves' hyperthyroidism and ophthalmopathy. The investigators amplified TCR beta CDR3 regions from RNA transcripts. Initially, a first-round RT-PCR of the TCR CDR3 employed the HTBI primer set. TCRdb processed the multiplex PCR reads anew with MiXCR; each CDR3 protein has one entry. The table lists about 300,000 distinct CDR3 sequences, approximately 18% of them singletons, with roughly 39% in the top ten. Material for sequencing was blood. These receptors originate from a man aged 45 to 65 with Graves' ophthalmopathy.

This clonotype was counted at least ten times. A junction end diverges from the germline sequence, so it may reflect a read error. The chain's CDR3 is CASSQGTVNNEQFF. The CDR3 coding sequence is TGTGCTAGCAGCCAGGGGACAGTCAACAATGAGCAGTTCTTC. The J gene is TRBJ2-1, the V gene TRBV7-7; 7 positions match TRBD1. CDR1 and CDR2 from the germline V gene are SSHAT and FNYEAQ (reference sequence). The CDR3 covers 14 residues. Combining the CDR3 with reference TRBV7-7 and TRBJ2-1 gives the whole variable domain GAGVSQSPRYKVTKRGQDVTLRCDPISSHATLYWYQQALGQGPEFLTYFNYEAQPDKSGLPSDRFSAERPEGSISTLTIQRTEQRDSAMYRCASSQGTVNNEQFFGPGTRLTVL.

This clonotype has just a few counts. This chain links TRBV4-2 with TRBJ2-3; D not certain. The V gene lost 0 bases and the J gene lost 2 bases, with 15 bases spanning the gap. The length of the CDR3 is 17 residues. Per germline, CDR1 LGHNA and CDR2 YNFKEQ. Here the CDR3 reads CASSQELRDRATDTQYF. The CDR3 nucleotides are TGTGCCAGCAGCCAAGAGTTACGTGACCGAGCCACAGATACGCAGTATTTT.

On this clonotype: This may be a read error: a much more frequent sequence differs by one nucleotide. The CDR3 region has the DNA TGTGCCAGCACCAAGGGACTAACCCAGTACTTC. This gives the protein CASTKGLTQYF. The chain is built from TRBV27 and TRBJ2-5; 7 positions agree with TRBD2. This CDR3 has 11 residues. Germline trimming cut 7 bases from V and 8 bases from J; bases unmatched to any gene: 4. CDR1 and CDR2 (germline): MNHEY, SMNVEV (reference sequence).

The table lists this clonotype with many counts. This sequence joins TRBV30 and TRBJ2-3; possible D gene TRBD2, 6 bases. The CDR3 has 14 amino acids. Trimming stripped 1 base from V and 0 bases from J, with 8 bases between. The germline gives CDR1 GTSNPN, CDR2 SVGIG (reference sequence). CDR3 bases: TGTGCCTGGAGTGGGGGGACTAGCACAGATACGCAGTATTTT. Translated, it gives CAWSGGTSTDTQYF.

The CDR3 DNA follows: TGCAGTGCTAGCGGGAGGGCCACTGGGGCCAACGTCCTGACTTTC. Protein sequence: CSASGRATGANVLTF. This chain uses TRBV20-1 with TRBJ2-6, with 8 bases identical to TRBD2. V lost 3 bases and J lost 2; bases outside the gene matches: 3. The CDR3 is made up of 15 amino acids. From germline, CDR1 is DFQATT and CDR2 SNEGSKA (reference sequence).